This T cell receptor (beta chain) derives from a study of yellow fever vaccine responses in identical twins. TCRdb processed the RT-PCR reads anew with MiXCR; each CDR3 protein has one entry. The profile shows about 6,900 distinct CDR3 sequences, less than 90% of them singletons. Notes on the study in general: Twins reportedly mounted vaccine T cell responses that seemed partly convergent, partly personalized.

CDR3 size: 13 residues. Germline V gene lookup returns CDR1 MDHEN and CDR2 SYDVKM. Trimming cost V 5 bases and J 4 bases, with 10 bases left between them. As regards this clonotype: Its target is unknown.

Specimen: T cells from blood (PBMCs), unsorted or a sorted subset (not recorded which), collected before or after yellow fever vaccination (not recorded which). The genes are TRBV28 and TRBJ2-3; D unclear. This sequence was found in a woman between 18 and 30 years old who received the yellow fever vaccine. The CDR3 bases are TGTGCCAGCAGTCCTAGGGTTTCAGATACGCAGTATTTT. Translating gives CASSPRVSDTQYF.